Listed here are 32 T cell receptor beta chains from one sample, sequenced in a study of blood T cell repertoires in COVID-19. The table came from immunoSEQ multiplex PCR; TCRdb's copy has only in-frame clones and leaves some out. The table has fewer than 90,000 clones, approximately 75% seen once; the top ten hold approximately 15%. Specimen: peripheral blood. The receptors come from a woman older than 75 with acute or convalescent COVID-19.

This clone was seen a single time. This sequence joins TRBV6-5 and TRBJ1-3; 8 positions agree with TRBD1. The CDR3 consists of 16 residues. J lost 0 bases, V lost 0 bases, and 1 base had no gene match. CDR1 is MNHEY and CDR2 is SVGAGI in the germline V gene. Written as DNA, the CDR3 is TGTGCCAGCAGTTACTCGGACAGGGACTCTGGAAACACCATATATTTT. It codes for CASSYSDRDSGNTIYF.

The J gene is TRBJ1-3, the V gene TRBV6-6, with D unresolved. Looked up from germline, CDR1 is MNHNY and CDR2 is SVGAGI (reference sequence). The CDR3 runs 16 residues. V was trimmed by 1 base and J by 0 bases, leaving 10 bases between them. The chain's CDR3 is CASSYFRQSSGNTIYF. The CDR3 nucleotides read TGTGCCAGCAGTTACTTCAGGCAGAGCTCTGGAAACACCATATATTTT.

V and J are TRBV6-6 and TRBJ2-3, with TRBD1 identical over 8 bases. Germline V gene lookup returns CDR1 MNHNY and CDR2 SVGAGI (reference sequence). Trimming at V came to 5 bases and at J to 4 bases, leaving 5 bases not matched to a gene. CDR3 length equals 14 residues. CDR3 sequence reads: CASSIQGVADTQYF. The DNA for the CDR3 is TGTGCCAGCAGTATACAGGGGGTCGCAGATACGCAGTATTTT.

This chain joins TRBV3-1 (or the pseudogene TRBV3-2) and TRBJ1-2; D is ambiguous. The CDR3 spans 14 residues. Between the trimmed V and J ends, which lost 5 bases and 7 bases, there was a span of 17 bases. The V gene's germline CDR1 is LGHDT and CDR2 YNNKEL (reference sequence). The CDR3 spells CASSSSAATIGYTF. The CDR3 coding sequence is TGTGCCAGCAGCTCGTCGGCGGCGACTATTGGCTACACCTTC.

This chain connects TRBV19 to TRBJ2-1, with TRBD2 matching 13 bases. Germline values: CDR1 LNHDA, CDR2 SQIVND (reference sequence). This CDR3 comprises 14 residues. V lost 7 bases to trimming and J lost 5 bases; unmatched junction nucleotides: 2. The CDR3 DNA reads TGTGCCAGTATGGGGACTAGCGGGGACAATGAGCAGTTCTTC. This encodes CASMGTSGDNEQFF.

This chain links TRBV28 with TRBJ1-5, with D maybe TRBD1 (6 bases). CDR3 length: 15 residues. The V and J ends lost 6 bases and 0 bases respectively, with 12 bases between them. Germline CDR1 MDHEN, CDR2 SYDVKM. CDR3 residues: CASRWTVYSNQPQHF. DNA for the CDR3: TGTGCCAGCAGGTGGACAGTTTATAGCAATCAGCCCCAGCATTTT. The entire variable domain, with the rest obtained from reference TRBV28 and TRBJ1-5, is as follows: DVKVTQSSRYLVKRTGEKVFLECVQDMDHENMFWYRQDPGLGLRLIYFSYDVKMKEKGDIPEGYSVSREKKERFSLILESASTNQTSMYLCASRWTVYSNQPQHFGDGTRLSIL.

The V call is TRBV23-1, the J call TRBJ1-3; TRBD1 matches 8 bases. TRBV23-1 is filed as an ORF, its function uncertain. This CDR3 has 16 amino acids. Unmatched junction bases numbered 10, after V lost 7 bases and J lost 2 bases. The CDR3 coding sequence is TGCGCCAGCACCGAGCGTGACAGGGGCGCTGGAAACACCATATATTTT. Amino acid sequence: CASTERDRGAGNTIYF.

The rearrangement links TRBV19 to TRBJ2-7, with TRBD1 matching 8 bases. CDR3 length equals 16 residues. Trimming took 3 bases from V and 0 from J; bases not matched to a gene: 7. Looked up from germline, CDR1 is LNHDA and CDR2 is SQIVND (reference sequence). The chain's CDR3 is CASSMGQGASSYEQYF. In DNA form, the CDR3 reads TGTGCCAGTAGTATGGGGCAGGGGGCGAGCTCCTACGAGCAGTACTTC. Supplemented by reference TRBV19 and TRBJ2-7, the full variable domain reads DGGITQSPKYLFRKEGQNVTLSCEQNLNHDAMYWYRQDPGQGLRLIYYSQIVNDFQKGDIAEGYSVSREKKESFPLTVTSAQKNPTAFYLCASSMGQGASSYEQYFGPGTRLTVT.

This clone was detected many times. This chain connects TRBV10-3 to TRBJ1-6, with TRBD1 as a possible D gene (5 bases). Germline values: CDR1 ENHRY, CDR2 SYGVKD. V was clipped by 6 bases and J by 5 bases, with 11 bases between them. This CDR3 has 14 amino acids. The CDR3 reads CAIRTRDDNSPLHF. In nucleotides, the CDR3 is TGTGCCATCAGGACCAGGGATGATAATTCACCCCTCCACTTT.

The chain carries TRBV3-1 (or the pseudogene TRBV3-2) and TRBJ2-7, with D hard to call. The germline gives CDR1 LGHDT, CDR2 YNNKEL (reference sequence). The CDR3 extends over 12 amino acids. V gave up 0 bases and J gave up 6 bases, with 6 bases separating them. CDR3 DNA sequence: TGTGCCAGCAGCCAAGATCCGAGCGAGCAGTACTTC. Amino acids: CASSQDPSEQYF.

A single count supports this clone. The chain couples TRBV5-1 to TRBJ2-3; 13 bases agree with TRBD2. Germline assignment: CDR1 SGHRS and CDR2 YFSETQ. The CDR3 contains 19 residues. V lost 0 bases, J lost 3 bases, and 10 bases stayed unmatched. The CDR3 sequence is CASSLAVRTSGGVTDTQYF. CDR3 DNA sequence: TGCGCCAGCAGCTTGGCAGTAAGGACTAGCGGGGGAGTGACAGATACGCAGTATTTT.

This clone appeared a few times. V is TRBV7-2 and J is TRBJ2-7; weak D call: TRBD2 (8 bases). The V gene's germline CDR1 is SGHTA and CDR2 FQGNSA. This CDR3 is 16 amino acids long. The V end was cut by 5 bases, the J end by 4 bases, with 21 bases between. In DNA, the CDR3 is TGTGCCAGCAGCCTCATAGGGACAGCGGGGGCTTACGAGCAGTACTTC. Amino acids: CASSLIGTAGAYEQYF.

Only a few counts were recorded for this clone. The chain joins TRBV9 to TRBJ1-1; D remains ambiguous. CDR3 length equals 13 residues. From germline, CDR1 is SGDLS and CDR2 YYNGEE. Trimming removed 0 bases at V and 6 bases at J, with 9 bases between. CDR3: CASSVASGAEAFF. The CDR3 DNA reads as TGTGCCAGCAGCGTAGCTAGCGGCGCTGAAGCTTTCTTT. Full variable domain (missing parts from reference TRBV9 and TRBJ1-1): DSGVTQTPKHLITATGQRVTLRCSPRSGDLSVYWYQQSLDQGLQFLIQYYNGEERAKGNILERFSAQQFPDLHSELNLSSLELGDSALYFCASSVASGAEAFFGQGTRLTVV.

This chain connects TRBV10-3 to TRBJ2-3; a possible D gene is TRBD2 (7 bases). Trimming shortened V by 0 bases and J by 4 bases, and 20 bases separated the two germline ends. Germline CDR1 is ENHRY and CDR2 is SYGVKD. The CDR3 is 18 amino acids. CDR3 sequence (DNA): TGTGCCATCAGTGAGTCGATTGGAGGGCAGGGGAGGGCAGATACGCAGTATTTT. It encodes CAISESIGGQGRADTQYF.

The chain links TRBV4-2 to TRBJ1-2; 7 bases match TRBD1. CDR3 length equals 19 residues. The V gene end was trimmed by 1 base and the J gene end by 4 bases; junction bases not matched to a gene: 18. Per germline, CDR1 LGHNA and CDR2 YNFKEQ. The CDR3: CASSQGGWTGDRERYGYTF. The CDR3 coding sequence is TGTGCCAGCAGCCAAGGTGGCTGGACAGGCGACCGTGAGCGCTATGGCTACACCTTC.

This chain connects TRBV5-5 to TRBJ2-1, with D tentatively TRBD2 (6 bases). CDR3 length: 14 amino acids. CDR1 SGHKS and CDR2 YYEKEE come from the germline V gene (reference sequence). V lost 0 bases, J lost 3 bases, and 7 bases lay in between. In DNA form, the CDR3 reads TGTGCCAGCAGCTTGGGGCGGGGCTACAATGAGCAGTTCTTC. Translated: CASSLGRGYNEQFF.

CDR3 in amino acids: CASSGPKWRLAGVTDTQYF. In DNA, the CDR3 is TGTGCCAGCAGCGGCCCAAAGTGGAGACTAGCGGGCGTCACAGATACGCAGTATTTT. This chain joins TRBV9 and TRBJ2-3; 10 bases agree with TRBD2. This CDR3 comprises 19 residues. The J segment lost 2 bases and the V segment lost 3 bases, leaving 15 bases of the junction unmatched. CDR1 is SGDLS, CDR2 YYNGEE, per germline.

The chain is built from TRBV4-1 and TRBJ2-2; 7 bases fit TRBD2. CDR1 is MGHRA and CDR2 is YSYEKL in the germline V gene. The length of the CDR3 is 17 residues. Germline trimming cut 0 bases from V and 4 bases from J; bases unmatched to any gene: 8. Here the CDR3 reads CASSQEAQGLFTGELFF. CDR3 bases: TGCGCCAGCAGCCAAGAGGCCCAGGGACTATTCACCGGGGAGCTGTTTTTT.

This clone was seen a single time. This sequence joins TRBV15 and TRBJ2-1; 8 nucleotides agree with TRBD1. The trim removed 0 bases at V and 2 bases at J, leaving 3 bases unmatched. Germline-derived CDR1 and CDR2 are LNHNV and YYDKDF (reference sequence). CDR3 length: 16 amino acids. Here the CDR3 DNA reads TGTGCCACCAGCAGAGACAGGGGGCGCGCCTACAATGAGCAGTTCTTC. As protein: CATSRDRGRAYNEQFF.

The rearrangement uses TRBV6-5 and TRBJ1-6; D is unresolved. CDR1 and CDR2 (germline): MNHEY, SVGAGI. This CDR3 has 13 residues. CDR3 coding DNA: TGTATTGTAGGACTCCACTATAATTCACCCCTCCACTTT. Amino acid sequence: CIVGLHYNSPLHF.

V is TRBV24-1 and J is TRBJ2-7; 9 bases fit TRBD1. The CDR3 runs to 16 residues. Germline loops: CDR1 KGHDR, CDR2 SFDVKD. Trimming took 0 bases from V and 7 from J; bases not matched to a gene: 9. This chain's CDR3 is CATSDLGGTGPGEQYF. CDR3 DNA: TGTGCCACCAGTGATTTGGGAGGGACAGGGCCTGGGGAGCAGTACTTC.

The V call is TRBV18, the J call TRBJ2-2; TRBD1 agrees at 10 bases. CDR1 is KGHSH, CDR2 LQKENI, per germline. The CDR3 runs 15 residues. Unmatched junction bases numbered 2, after V lost 3 bases and J lost 4 bases. The CDR3 loop is CASSPGQGITGELFF. In DNA, the CDR3 is TGTGCCAGCTCACCGGGACAGGGGATCACCGGGGAGCTGTTTTTT.

The chain carries TRBV10-1 and TRBJ1-1; TRBD1 is a possible D gene (5 bases). V lost 6 bases to trimming and J lost 7 bases, with 15 bases between them. The CDR3 sequence is 13 residues long. Germline V gene sequence: CDR1 WNHNN, CDR2 SYGVQD (reference sequence). The CDR3 is CASRPPGAGEAFF. The CDR3 nucleotides are TGCGCCAGCAGACCCCCTGGGGCAGGTGAAGCTTTCTTT.

This clone was observed once. The J gene is TRBJ1-1, the V gene TRBV12-3 or TRBV12-4; unclear D gene. This CDR3 has 13 amino acids. Trimming left V 6 bases short and J 3 bases short, with 11 bases between. The CDR3 sequence: CASSQTRYTEAFF. CDR3 in DNA: TGTGCCAGCAGCCAAACGCGATACACTGAAGCTTTCTTT.

The chain carries TRBV5-4 and TRBJ1-2; D is uncertain. Per the germline V gene, CDR1 is SGHNT and CDR2 is YYREEE (reference sequence). CDR3 length: 17 residues. Trimming took 3 bases from V and 4 from J, leaving 22 bases between them. The CDR3 region is CASSSLGEGSPFYGYTF. CDR3 nucleotide sequence: TGTGCCAGCAGCTCCCTAGGTGAGGGATCACCGTTCTATGGCTACACCTTC.

This clone has ten or more counts. The J gene is TRBJ1-4, the V gene TRBV5-1, with D possibly matching TRBD1 (5 bases). Trimming took off 0 bases at V and 7 bases at J, with 7 bases between the two ends. CDR3 length: 13 residues. Germline assignment: CDR1 SGHRS and CDR2 YFSETQ. The CDR3 sequence: CASSLGRGEKLFF. For the CDR3, the DNA is TGCGCCAGCAGCTTGGGTAGGGGTGAAAAACTGTTTTTT.

The chain joins TRBV7-2 to TRBJ1-1; TRBD1 agrees at 10 bases. V was pared by 4 bases and J by 7 bases, with 12 bases of the junction left unmatched. This CDR3 has 16 amino acids. The V gene's germline CDR1 is SGHTA and CDR2 FQGNSA. The CDR3 DNA is TGTGCCAGCAGCTCTTTAGTGGGGGGGACAGGGGTTGAAGCTTTCTTT. Its protein product is CASSSLVGGTGVEAFF.

The chain has TRBV2 and TRBJ2-1; TRBD2 agrees at 7 bases. Germline CDR1 reads SNHLY; CDR2 reads FYNNEI. The ends lost 6 bases at V and 0 bases at J; junction bases unmatched: 8. The CDR3 is 16 amino acids. The CDR3 reads CASRRGLSSSYNEQFF. In DNA, the CDR3 is TGTGCCAGCAGGAGGGGACTATCGAGCTCCTACAATGAGCAGTTCTTC.

This chain uses TRBV19 with TRBJ1-6, with a weak D call TRBD1 (5 bases). The V end was cut by 0 bases, the J end by 9 bases, with 12 bases between. Per germline, CDR1 LNHDA and CDR2 SQIVND (reference sequence). This CDR3 comprises 15 residues. CDR3 nucleotide sequence: TGTGCCAGTAGTATAGATGAGACAGTATTTTCACCCCTCCACTTT. Translating it yields CASSIDETVFSPLHF.

V gene TRBV5-1 combines with J gene TRBJ1-2; 7 bases line up with TRBD1. After removal of 4 bases from V and 10 bases from J, the junction contained 13 bases not matched to a gene. The CDR3 has 14 residues. CDR1 is SGHRS, CDR2 YFSETQ, per germline. For the CDR3, the DNA is TGCGCCAGCAGCCTGGGACAGCTCGGGGACAACTACACCTTC. This translates into CASSLGQLGDNYTF.

This chain connects TRBV28 to TRBJ1-1; the match to TRBD1 covers 8 bases. The CDR3 extends over 14 amino acids. Trimming at V came to 8 bases and at J to 5 bases, leaving 10 bases not matched to a gene. From germline, CDR1 is MDHEN and CDR2 SYDVKM. CDR3 sequence: CASARPDRGTEAFF. The DNA of the CDR3 is TGTGCCAGCGCAAGGCCAGACAGGGGAACTGAAGCTTTCTTT.

The chain uses TRBV19 and TRBJ1-4; 11 bases are a match to TRBD1. This CDR3 spans 14 amino acids. Germline assignment: CDR1 LNHDA and CDR2 SQIVND (reference sequence). V gave up 7 bases and J gave up 8 bases; unmatched junction bases: 6. In DNA, the CDR3 is TGTGCCAGTACTCGGACAGGGGGCCGGGAAAAACTGTTTTTT. This gives the protein CASTRTGGREKLFF.